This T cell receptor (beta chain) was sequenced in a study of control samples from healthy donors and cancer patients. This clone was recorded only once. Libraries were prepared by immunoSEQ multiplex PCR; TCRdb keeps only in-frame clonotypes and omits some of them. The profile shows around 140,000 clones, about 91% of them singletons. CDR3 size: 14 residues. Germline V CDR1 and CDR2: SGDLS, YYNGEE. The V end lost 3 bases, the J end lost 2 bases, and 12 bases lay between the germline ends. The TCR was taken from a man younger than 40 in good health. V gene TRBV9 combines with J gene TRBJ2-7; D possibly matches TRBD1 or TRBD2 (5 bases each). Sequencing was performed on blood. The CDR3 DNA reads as TGTGCCAGCAGCGCGGACACTAGAACCTACGAGCAGTACTTC. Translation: CASSADTRTYEQYF.